Presented here are 16 T cell receptor beta chains from one specimen sequenced in a study of cytomegalovirus exposure and HLA in healthy donors. The study ran its PCR with 60 Vbeta and 13 Jbeta primers. Sequenced by immunoSEQ multiplex PCR; TCRdb stores in-frame clones only, minus some. In the table there are some 150,000 clones, roughly 64% of which are singletons. The sequenced sample consisted of PBMCs. These receptors all stem from a woman aged 30 to 39 in good health and CMV-seropositive.

This chain joins TRBV9 and TRBJ1-1; D ambiguous. Per the germline V gene, CDR1 is SGDLS and CDR2 is YYNGEE. The V end lost 0 bases, the J end lost 1 base, and 4 bases lay between the germline ends. This CDR3 has 13 residues. The CDR3 bases are TGTGCCAGCAGCGTAGGCGAGAACACTGAAGCTTTCTTT. It encodes CASSVGENTEAFF.

The chain uses TRBV6-5 and TRBJ2-5, with a possible D match to TRBD2 (5 bases). The ends were cut back, 4 bases at V and 1 base at J, with 16 bases in the middle. Germline V gene lookup returns CDR1 MNHEY and CDR2 SVGAGI. CDR3 length: 16 amino acids. CDR3 sequence: CASSSLGERIQETQYF. The CDR3 region has the DNA TGTGCCAGCAGTTCCCTTGGAGAGCGGATCCAAGAGACCCAGTACTTC.

This chain connects TRBV27 to TRBJ2-6; tentative D call: TRBD1 (5 bases). Per germline, CDR1 MNHEY and CDR2 SMNVEV (reference sequence). There are 16 residues in the CDR3. Trimming took off 6 bases at V and 0 bases at J, with 12 bases between the two ends. The CDR3: CASRSRASSGANVLTF. The CDR3 DNA reads TGTGCCAGCAGGAGCAGGGCGAGCTCTGGGGCCAACGTCCTGACTTTC. The complete variable domain, with remaining parts taken from reference TRBV27 and TRBJ2-6, reads EAQVTQNPRYLITVTGKKLTVTCSQNMNHEYMSWYRQDPGLGLRQIYYSMNVEVTDKGDVPEGYKVSRKEKRNFPLILESPSPNQTSLYFCASRSRASSGANVLTFGAGSRLTVL.

The rearrangement uses TRBV28 and TRBJ1-1, with D possibly being TRBD1 (5 bases). Germline V gives CDR1 MDHEN, CDR2 SYDVKM. The V end lost 5 bases, the J end lost 1 base, and 14 bases lay between the germline ends. This CDR3 region has 15 residues. The CDR3: CASSNQGDQNTEAFF. As DNA, the CDR3 is TGTGCCAGCAGTAATCAGGGCGATCAGAACACTGAAGCTTTCTTT.

The chain combines TRBV13 with TRBJ2-3; 8 positions agree with TRBD1. Trimming took 4 bases from V and 3 from J; bases not matched to a gene: 6. CDR1 PRHDT and CDR2 FYEKMQ come from the germline V gene (reference sequence). There are 15 residues in the CDR3. The CDR3 here is CASSSRTGRTDTQYF. The CDR3 DNA sequence: TGTGCCAGCAGCTCAAGGACAGGGCGTACAGATACGCAGTATTTT.

The gene calls are TRBV7-2 and TRBJ2-3; TRBD2 might be the D (6 bases). The CDR3 runs 13 residues. The V end lost 7 bases, the J end lost 6 bases, and 14 bases lay between the germline ends. CDR1 and CDR2 (germline): SGHTA, FQGNSA. The CDR3 loop reads CASNRDWSDTQYF. CDR3 in DNA: TGTGCCAGCAACCGGGACTGGTCGGATACGCAGTATTTT.

This chain links TRBV29-1 with TRBJ2-1, with 7 bases fitting TRBD1. Trimming at V came to 6 bases and at J to 2 bases, leaving 4 bases not matched to a gene. Germline assignment: CDR1 SQVTM and CDR2 ANQGSEA. The CDR3 sequence is 13 residues long. In DNA form, the CDR3 reads TGCAGCGTCGGGACAGATACCTACAATGAGCAGTTCTTC. The encoded protein is CSVGTDTYNEQFF.

This clone appeared a few times. This chain uses TRBV6-6 with TRBJ1-4; D might be TRBD1 (6 bases). Germline CDR1 and CDR2: MNHNY and SVGAGI (reference sequence). The CDR3 is 14 residues long. Trimming took off 3 bases at V and 5 bases at J, with 10 bases between the two ends. CDR3 sequence reads: CASSYRGGNEKLFF. As DNA, the CDR3 is TGTGCCAGCAGTTATAGGGGGGGCAATGAAAAACTGTTTTTT.

The chain links TRBV2 to TRBJ2-3; 10 nucleotides match TRBD2. The CDR3 length is 15 residues. Losses at the gene ends were 2 bases for V and 5 bases for J; bases not matched to a gene: 4. CDR1 and CDR2 from the germline V gene are SNHLY and FYNNEI. CDR3 nucleotide sequence: TGTGCCAGCAGTGAAAGGTTAGCGGGGGGAGATACGCAGTATTTT. This sequence encodes CASSERLAGGDTQYF.

The chain combines TRBV7-7 with TRBJ2-3, with a tentative D call TRBD2 (6 bases). The CDR3 is made up of 13 amino acids. Germline CDR1 reads SSHAT; CDR2 reads FNYEAQ (reference sequence). Between the trimmed V and J ends, which lost 2 bases and 4 bases, there was a span of 7 bases. The CDR3: CASSLSGADTQYF. CDR3 coding DNA: TGTGCCAGCAGCTTATCGGGGGCAGATACGCAGTATTTT.

This clone was seen only a few times. This chain joins TRBV25-1 and TRBJ1-1; TRBD1 aligns across 7 bases. V trimming: 6 bases; J trimming: 5 bases; junction bases outside the gene matches: 6. From germline, CDR1 is MGHDK and CDR2 SYGVNS. This CDR3 contains 13 residues. CDR3 amino acids: CASRFPGGTEAFF. Here the CDR3 DNA reads TGTGCCAGCAGATTTCCAGGGGGGACTGAAGCTTTCTTT. Full variable domain (remainder filled in from reference TRBV25-1 and TRBJ1-1): EADIYQTPRYLVIGTGKKITLECSQTMGHDKMYWYQQDPGMELHLIHYSYGVNSTEKGDLSSESTVSRIRTEHFPLTLESARPSHTSQYLCASRFPGGTEAFFGQGTRLTVV.

This clone showed up just once. This chain links TRBV19 with TRBJ2-1, with D possibly being TRBD2 (5 bases). Trimming pared 4 bases from V and 3 bases from J, leaving 13 bases between. The CDR3 runs 15 residues. Germline lookup yields CDR1 LNHDA and CDR2 SQIVND (reference sequence). The CDR3 loop is CASSNGEFGYNEQFF. CDR3 bases: TGTGCCAGTAGTAATGGGGAGTTCGGCTACAATGAGCAGTTCTTC.

This clone was seen more than once but under ten times. DNA of the CDR3: TGTGCCAGCAGGCTCCGGGACTCCCTTTCGGATACGCAGTATTTT. Protein product: CASRLRDSLSDTQYF. The J gene is TRBJ2-3, the V gene TRBV2, with TRBD2 as a possible D gene (6 bases). The length of the CDR3 is 15 residues. Trimming cost V 6 bases and J 6 bases, with 19 bases left between them. Germline V CDR1 and CDR2: SNHLY, FYNNEI.

CDR3 nucleotides: TGTGCCAGCAGTTACTCTCGGGGGTTCGGGAACACTGAAGCTTTCTTT. Encoded protein: CASSYSRGFGNTEAFF. The chain joins TRBV6-5 to TRBJ1-1; the D gene is possibly TRBD1 (5 bases). The CDR3 has 16 amino acids. CDR1 and CDR2 (germline): MNHEY, SVGAGI. With 0 bases removed from V and 1 base from J, the gap between germline ends came to 12 bases.

The rearrangement joins TRBV18 to TRBJ2-2; TRBD2 aligns across 9 bases. The V gene end was trimmed by 2 bases and the J gene end by 2 bases; junction bases not matched to a gene: 12. The germline V gene encodes CDR1 KGHSH and CDR2 LQKENI. This CDR3 has 19 amino acids. The DNA for the CDR3 is TGTGCCAGCTCACCAAGATTTCAAGCGGGGGGTACCAACACCGGGGAGCTGTTTTTT. As protein: CASSPRFQAGGTNTGELFF.

V gene TRBV6-1 combines with J gene TRBJ1-2; D unresolved. V lost 0 bases to trimming and J lost 1 base, with 9 bases between them. Per germline, CDR1 MNHNS and CDR2 SASEGT. CDR3 size: 15 residues. CDR3: CASSEAVTRNYGYTF. CDR3 nucleotides: TGTGCCAGCAGTGAAGCGGTGACACGTAACTATGGCTACACCTTC.